This T cell receptor beta chain was observed in a study of T cell clones after liver transplantation. The table came from immunoSEQ multiplex PCR; TCRdb's copy has only in-frame clones and leaves some out. The sample contains roughly 100,000 clones, roughly 80% of which appear only once. Thawed unstimulated PBMCs were FACS-sorted by CD3, CD4 and CD8 into two populations. V gave up 4 bases and J gave up 2 bases; unmatched junction bases: 6. This CDR3 contains 15 residues. Germline assignment: CDR1 SGHRS and CDR2 YFSETQ. The origin of this receptor is a human donor who received a liver transplant. This chain links TRBV5-1 with TRBJ1-2; 9 nucleotides line up with TRBD1. Sequencing used CD4+ T cells from blood, obtained before liver transplant. CDR3 nucleotides: TGCGCCAGCAGCGCGACAGGGGGAGAGAACTATGGCTACACCTTC. Amino acid sequence: CASSATGGENYGYTF.